This TCR beta chain appears in the sequencing data of a study of blood T cell repertoires in COVID-19. Study context: Material from acute and convalescent COVID-19 was sourced from the United States, Italy and Spain. T cells, B-cell-depleted T cells, or PBMCs supplied cDNA or gDNA.

Per the authors' pipeline: From reference gene primer amplification, estimates of nucleated cell counts were derived. Using immunoSEQ multiplex PCR, the repertoire was profiled, and TCRdb retains in-frame clones only, with some absent. The DNA was the basis for D and trimming; V, J and clone size are from that table. The sample lists about 250,000 clones; roughly 86% were seen once. Trimming stripped 0 bases from V and 0 bases from J, with 9 bases between. There are 16 residues in the CDR3. The germline gives CDR1 SGHTA, CDR2 FQGNSA. The receptor was isolated from a woman aged 55-69 years who had recovered from COVID-19. The sample taken for sequencing was peripheral blood. The chain is built from TRBV7-2 and TRBJ1-5, with D hard to call. The CDR3 nucleotides are TGTGCCAGCAGCTTAGCCTGGGCAGTTAGCAATCAGCCCCAGCATTTT. Amino acids: CASSLAWAVSNQPQHF.